Listed here are 12 T cell receptor beta chains from one sample, sequenced in a study of shared clonotypes between healthy human individuals. Naive-designated CD8 cells lacked CD45RO, were positively enriched for CCR7, and omitted terminally differentiated effector memory CD45RA+ cells. Sequenced by immunoSEQ multiplex PCR; TCRdb stores in-frame clones only, minus some. The sample holds about 820,000 clones, 92% seen once. The sequenced sample consisted of naive CD8+ T cells sorted from blood. These receptors were taken from a man in his thirties or forties in good health.

The rearrangement links TRBV27 to TRBJ2-1, with 9 bases matching TRBD2. Germline V CDR1 and CDR2: MNHEY, SMNVEV (reference sequence). V lost 1 base to trimming and J lost 4 bases; unmatched junction nucleotides: 2. CDR3 length: 15 amino acids. The CDR3 DNA sequence: TGTGCCAGCAGTTTATGGGCGGGGGGGTACAATGAGCAGTTCTTC. It translates to CASSLWAGGYNEQFF.

The chain has TRBV5-4 and TRBJ2-5; 8 positions match TRBD2. V shed 7 bases, J shed 2 bases, and the junction held 4 bases outside the gene matches. This CDR3 is 13 amino acids long. Germline V CDR1 and CDR2: SGHNT, YYREEE (reference sequence). CDR3 coding DNA: TGTGCCAGCCAGAGCGGGGGACAAGAGACCCAGTACTTC. Translated: CASQSGGQETQYF.

V is TRBV7-1 and J is TRBJ2-3; 10 bases align to TRBD2. TRBV7-1 is known as an ORF, though its function is uncertain. Losses at the gene ends were 3 bases for V and 3 bases for J; bases not matched to a gene: 9. The CDR3 length is 17 residues. CDR3 sequence (DNA): TGTGCCAGCAGCTCGAACTCAGCGGGAGGGTCGACAGATACGCAGTATTTT. Amino acid sequence: CASSSNSAGGSTDTQYF.

V gene TRBV7-6 combines with J gene TRBJ2-3, with 7 bases aligning to TRBD2. With V trimmed by 1 base and J by 1 base, 8 bases remained unmatched. The CDR3 runs to 17 residues. Germline assignment: CDR1 SGHVS and CDR2 FNYEAQ. The CDR3 is CASSLVLREIGTDTQYF. The CDR3 DNA is TGTGCCAGCAGCTTAGTTTTGCGGGAGATCGGCACAGATACGCAGTATTTT.

The sample holds one count of this clone. J is TRBJ1-4 and V is TRBV4-1; 10 bases are a match to TRBD1. This CDR3 contains 15 residues. V lost 1 base and J lost 7; bases outside the gene matches: 3. Germline V CDR1 and CDR2: MGHRA, YSYEKL. CDR3 nucleotide sequence: TGCGCCAGCAGCCAAGTGGGGACAGGGGCTGAAAAACTGTTTTTT. This sequence encodes CASSQVGTGAEKLFF.

The chain employs TRBV11-1 and TRBJ2-1; D not certain. V lost 2 bases and J lost 8, with 16 bases in between. This CDR3 region has 15 residues. Germline V gives CDR1 SGHAT, CDR2 FQDESV (reference sequence). The CDR3 reads CASSLSVSADHEQFF. The CDR3 DNA follows: TGTGCCAGCAGCTTAAGCGTTTCGGCCGATCATGAGCAGTTCTTC.

This CDR3 is CASAGTRPLQGWEETQYF. The CDR3 DNA is TGTGCCAGCGCGGGTACAAGACCCCTACAGGGTTGGGAGGAGACCCAGTACTTC. This chain connects TRBV11-3 to TRBJ2-5; perhaps TRBD1 as D (6 bases). In germline, CDR1 is SGHNT, CDR2 YENEEA. V lost 8 bases to trimming and J lost 5 bases, with 30 bases between them. This CDR3 comprises 18 residues.

The CDR3 DNA reads as TGTGCCAGCAGCTACCGGACAGGGACTGAAGCTTTCTTT. Translating it yields CASSYRTGTEAFF. The J gene is TRBJ1-1, the V gene TRBV13, with TRBD1 matching 8 bases. Germline trimming cut 4 bases from V and 5 bases from J; bases unmatched to any gene: 3. The CDR3 covers 13 residues. Germline V gene lookup returns CDR1 PRHDT and CDR2 FYEKMQ (reference sequence).

This chain connects TRBV6-5 to TRBJ1-1; D gene unclear. The germline gives CDR1 MNHEY, CDR2 SVGAGI. V lost 7 bases, J lost 5 bases, and 11 bases lay in between. CDR3 size: 12 residues. In nucleotides, the CDR3 is TGTGCCAGCATGCATGTAGGAACTGAAGCTTTCTTT. It is translated as CASMHVGTEAFF.

Written as DNA, the CDR3 is TGTGCCAGCAGCTCCCGGGGCTCTGAGCAGTACTTC. The encoded protein is CASSSRGSEQYF. The V gene is TRBV7-2, the J gene TRBJ2-7; D may correspond to TRBD1 or TRBD2 (5 bases each). The V gene's germline CDR1 is SGHTA and CDR2 FQGNSA. The CDR3 sequence is 12 residues long. V lost 4 bases to trimming and J lost 7 bases, with 11 bases between them.

The rearrangement joins TRBV10-3 to TRBJ2-3; D gene ambiguous. Germline V gives CDR1 ENHRY, CDR2 SYGVKD. V was clipped by 0 bases and J by 2 bases, with 15 bases between them. The CDR3 is made up of 17 amino acids. The CDR3 sequence is CAISESQISADTDTQYF. The CDR3, as DNA: TGTGCCATCAGTGAGTCGCAAATATCGGCAGACACAGATACGCAGTATTTT.

This chain links TRBV27 with TRBJ2-1; 8 nucleotides match TRBD2. The trim removed 4 bases at V and 1 base at J, leaving 6 bases unmatched. Looked up from germline, CDR1 is MNHEY and CDR2 is SMNVEV (reference sequence). This CDR3 comprises 16 residues. The CDR3 loop reads CASSSGGGWSYNEQFF. The CDR3 region has the DNA TGTGCCAGCAGTTCGGGAGGGGGTTGGTCCTACAATGAGCAGTTCTTC.